The entry that follows covers one TCR beta chain sequence. Regarding treatment: oral pan-JAK inhibitor, 5-10 mg twice daily. These data originate in a study of CD8+ T cells in alopecia areata. Study as a whole: The study gave treated patients oral tofacitinib at 5 to 10 mg twice daily.

Germline CDR1 is MNHNY and CDR2 is SVGAGI (reference sequence). This CDR3 comprises 13 residues. With 8 bases clipped from V and 2 bases from J, the junction kept 5 bases outside the gene matches. Investigators isolated RNA and reverse transcribed it into cDNA to act as the sequencing template. Generated by immunoSEQ multiplex PCR, the TCRdb table keeps only in-frame clones and is missing some. The table records a few hundred thousand clones, 45% to 70% of them present only once. This chain links TRBV6-6 with TRBJ1-2, with TRBD1 matching 7 bases. Here the sequenced sample was CD4+ T cells sorted from blood, taken around week 54, from a patient treated with tofacitinib. The TCR comes from a human donor with alopecia areata. DNA for the CDR3: TGTGCCAGCGGGGTGACAGGGAACTATGGCTACACCTTC. Translation: CASGVTGNYGYTF.